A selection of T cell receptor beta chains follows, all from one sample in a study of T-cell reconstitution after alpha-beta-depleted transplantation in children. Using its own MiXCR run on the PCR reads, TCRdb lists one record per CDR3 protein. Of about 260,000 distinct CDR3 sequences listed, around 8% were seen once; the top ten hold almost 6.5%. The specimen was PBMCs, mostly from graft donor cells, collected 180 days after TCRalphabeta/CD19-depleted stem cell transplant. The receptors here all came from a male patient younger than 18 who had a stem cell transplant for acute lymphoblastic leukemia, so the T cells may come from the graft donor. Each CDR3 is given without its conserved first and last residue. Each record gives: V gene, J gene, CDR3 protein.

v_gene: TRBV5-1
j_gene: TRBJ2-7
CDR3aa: ASSFRPGTGGYEQY

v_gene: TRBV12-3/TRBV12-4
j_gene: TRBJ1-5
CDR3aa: ASTDRVDQPQH

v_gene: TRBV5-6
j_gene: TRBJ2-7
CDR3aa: ASSWQLAGYEQY

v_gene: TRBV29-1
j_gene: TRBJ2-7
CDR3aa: SVEEPAYEQY

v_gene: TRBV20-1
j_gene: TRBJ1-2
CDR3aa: SARVGLANYGYT

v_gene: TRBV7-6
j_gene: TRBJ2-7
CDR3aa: ASSLLGSGTYEQY

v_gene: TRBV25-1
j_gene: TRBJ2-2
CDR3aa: ASSASETGELF

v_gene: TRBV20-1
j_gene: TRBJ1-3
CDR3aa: SVSHGGGSGNTIY

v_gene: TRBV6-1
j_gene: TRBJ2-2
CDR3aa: ALQRETNTGELF

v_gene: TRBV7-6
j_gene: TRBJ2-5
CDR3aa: ASSSRKSQETQY

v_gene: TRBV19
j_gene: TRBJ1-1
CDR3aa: ASSISENTEAF

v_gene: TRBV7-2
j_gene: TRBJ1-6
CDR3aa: ASSLAGLGPSPLH

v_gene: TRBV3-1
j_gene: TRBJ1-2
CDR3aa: ASSQTYRDSRGYT

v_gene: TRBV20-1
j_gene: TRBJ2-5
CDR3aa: SPIAPGETQY

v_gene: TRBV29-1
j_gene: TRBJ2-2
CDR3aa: SVGTRMTGELF

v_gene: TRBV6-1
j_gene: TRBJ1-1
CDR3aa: ASSALTGETEAF

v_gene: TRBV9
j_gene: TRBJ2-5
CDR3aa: ASSPLLNPLQETQY

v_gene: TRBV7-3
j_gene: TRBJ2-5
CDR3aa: ASSPGGQQETQY

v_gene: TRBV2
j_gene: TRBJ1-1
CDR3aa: ASRKHQVEGF

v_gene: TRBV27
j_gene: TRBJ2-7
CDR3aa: ASSWRSGYEQY

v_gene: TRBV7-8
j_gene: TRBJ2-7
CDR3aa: ASSATGFEQY

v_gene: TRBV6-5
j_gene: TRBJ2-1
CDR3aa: ATATGYSGSHYNEQF

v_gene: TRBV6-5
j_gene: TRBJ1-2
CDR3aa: ASSYSIGGGYGYT

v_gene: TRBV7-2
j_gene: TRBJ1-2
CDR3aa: ASSLVGQGSYGYT

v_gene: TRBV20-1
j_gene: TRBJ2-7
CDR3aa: SARDGIWGTSYEQY

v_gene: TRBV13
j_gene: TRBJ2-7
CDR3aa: ASRDRGVGGYEQY

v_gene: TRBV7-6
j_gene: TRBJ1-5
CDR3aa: ASSTQGAGPYSNQPQH

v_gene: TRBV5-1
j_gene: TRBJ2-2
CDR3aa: ASSPGQGAGELF